This T cell receptor gamma chain was found in a study of γδ T cells in repeated Plasmodium falciparum infection (dated by TCRdb to about 2021). In the study overall: The natural-infection arm enrolled Malian children exposed to intense seasonal malaria transmission and compared the Malian children with Australian children matched for age and gender. Five malaria-naive U.S. adults underwent four controlled human malaria infections by bites from P. falciparum NF54-infected Anopheles stephensi mosquitoes over approximately 640 days. Samples from controlled-infection subjects were taken at baseline, just before selected infections, and 21 days after each infection. Malian gammadelta TCR repertoires were analysed cross-sectionally during no-transmission periods and were analysed longitudinally across acute febrile malaria episodes. Using both natural infection in Mali and controlled human malaria infection, the study looked at the way repeated Plasmodium falciparum infection shapes the human gammadelta T cell repertoire. Study-level results and caveats: The Malian cohort was drawn from a small rural village made up mostly of one ethnic group, which limits generalizability. Vgamma9/Vdelta2+ TCR repertoires kept a highly stable polyclonal repertoire across time and infection, and many TCRgamma sequences overlapped between individuals. Because the controlled-infection cohort was small, analysis of inter-individual variability in gammadelta T cell responses was limited. Compared with Australian children, Malian children appeared to have Vdelta2-negative gammadelta TCR repertoires that were more clonally expanded, less diverse and less shared. In Vdelta2-negative gammadelta TCR repertoires, which were largely Vdelta1+, repeated controlled infections appeared to drive waves of new clonotype selection.

This clone came up a few times. Which antigen it targets is not known. The protein that TCRdb holds for this DNA derives from a much larger clone and differs from the translated DNA at residue 3, which likely indicates a read error; the protein shown here is translated from the DNA. V lost 12 bases and J lost 2 bases, and the count of bases not matched to a germline gene is 13. The CDR3 contains 13 residues, cysteine and phenylalanine counted. Only the CDR3 portion is preserved as DNA: 39 bases, with reading frame beginning at the first base. The germline V gene encodes CDR1 GITISATS and CDR2 ISYDGTV (reference sequence). To prepare the library, multiplex PCR was applied. TCRdb shows the sequencer as Illumina MiSeq. Every sorted gammadelta T cell sample had both its TCR gamma (TRG) and TCR delta (TRD) chains sequenced. From the authors' description of their analysis: Repertoire analyses included clonotype tree plots, accumulated frequency of the top 20 clonotypes, diversity index (DI) and D75 metrics. In TCRdb, clones were called once more from the public reads by CATT, and rows of identical DNA were later combined. What appears here as the V and J calls and clone size reflects TCRdb's work, not the paper's. The sample profile shows about 30,000 gamma-chain clones; 1.4% of them were found once. The top ten clonotypes cover approximately 19% of the sample.

For bulk TCR repertoire analysis, Vgamma9/Vdelta2+ and Vdelta2-negative gammadelta T cell populations were isolated by flow sorting from peripheral blood mononuclear cells. The chain links TRGV9 with TRGJ1 or TRGJ2. The sample comprised gamma-delta T cells from blood. The origin of this receptor is a pool of human donors (malaria-infected and uninfected, not separated). The CDR3 protein sequence reads: CAPWEGYYYKKLF. DNA sequence: TGTGCCCCGTGGGAGGGCTATTATTATAAGAAACTCTTT.